The clone carrying this T cell receptor beta chain showed up just a few times. Its antigen remains unknown. The record originates from a study of cytomegalovirus exposure and HLA in healthy donors. Vbeta (60) and Jbeta (13) primers were used in the PCR. Libraries were prepared by immunoSEQ multiplex PCR; TCRdb keeps only in-frame clonotypes and omits some of them. The sample yields tens of thousands of clones, roughly two thirds seen once. Healthy bone marrow donors formed the donor group. Study observations and caveats: Accurate HLA-A and HLA-B prediction from TCR beta sequences was reported for most subjects. A prior analysis recorded that most TCR beta V segments were productive about 87% or about 30% of the time. A later analysis found most CMV-associated TCR beta chains apparently HLA-restricted.

CDR1 is MNHEY and CDR2 is SMNVEV in the germline V gene (reference sequence). The junction had 6 bases not matched to a gene; V was cut back by 8 bases and J by 1 base. CDR3 length: 15 residues. This sequence originates from a woman aged 50 to 65 in good health and CMV-seropositive. The sample taken for sequencing was PBMCs. The chain links TRBV27 to TRBJ2-4, with 9 bases matching TRBD2. The CDR3 bases are TGTGCCAGCGCGGGGAGCGGGGGGGCCAAAAACATTCAGTACTTC. This codes for CASAGSGGAKNIQYF.